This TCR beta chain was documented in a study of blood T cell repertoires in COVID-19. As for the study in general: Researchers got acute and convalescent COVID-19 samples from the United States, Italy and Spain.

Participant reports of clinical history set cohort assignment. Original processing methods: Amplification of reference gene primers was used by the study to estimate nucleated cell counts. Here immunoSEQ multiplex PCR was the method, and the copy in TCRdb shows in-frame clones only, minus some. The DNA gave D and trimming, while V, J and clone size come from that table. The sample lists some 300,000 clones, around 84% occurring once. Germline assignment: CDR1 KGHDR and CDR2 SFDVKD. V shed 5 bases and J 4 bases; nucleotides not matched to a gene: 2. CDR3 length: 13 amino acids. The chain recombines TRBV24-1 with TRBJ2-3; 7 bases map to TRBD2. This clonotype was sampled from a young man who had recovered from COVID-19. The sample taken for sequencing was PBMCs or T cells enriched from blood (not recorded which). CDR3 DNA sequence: TGTGCCACCAGTGCGGGGGGTCCAGATACGCAGTATTTT. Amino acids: CATSAGGPDTQYF.